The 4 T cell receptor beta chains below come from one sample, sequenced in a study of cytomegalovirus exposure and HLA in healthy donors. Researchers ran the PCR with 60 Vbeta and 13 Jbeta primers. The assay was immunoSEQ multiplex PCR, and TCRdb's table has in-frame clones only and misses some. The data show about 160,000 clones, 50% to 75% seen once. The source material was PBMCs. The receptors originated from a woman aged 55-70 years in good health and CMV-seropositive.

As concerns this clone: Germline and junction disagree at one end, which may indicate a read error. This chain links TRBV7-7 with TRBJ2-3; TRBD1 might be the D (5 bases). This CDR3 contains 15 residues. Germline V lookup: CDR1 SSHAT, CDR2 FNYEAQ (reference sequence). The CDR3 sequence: CASSLTRAPRDTQYF. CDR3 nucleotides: TGTGCTAGCAGCTTAACCAGGGCCCCTAGAGATACGCAGTATTTT. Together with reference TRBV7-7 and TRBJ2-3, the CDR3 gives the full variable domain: GAGVSQSPRYKVTKRGQDVTLRCDPISSHATLYWYQQALGQGPEFLTYFNYEAQPDKSGLPSDRFSAERPEGSISTLTIQRTEQRDSAMYRCASSLTRAPRDTQYFGPGTRLTVL.

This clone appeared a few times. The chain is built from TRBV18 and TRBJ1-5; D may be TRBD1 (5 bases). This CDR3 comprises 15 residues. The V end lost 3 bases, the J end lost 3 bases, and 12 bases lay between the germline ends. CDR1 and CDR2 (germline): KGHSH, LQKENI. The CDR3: CASSPNQGNNQPQHF. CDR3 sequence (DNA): TGTGCCAGCTCACCTAACCAGGGAAACAATCAGCCCCAGCATTTT.

DNA for the CDR3: TGTGCCAGCACCCCGGGGGGTTATGGGGGTGAAAAACTGTTTTTT. It codes for CASTPGGYGGEKLFF. This rearrangement joins TRBV28 to TRBJ1-4; D may be TRBD1 (5 bases). The CDR3 contains 15 residues. Germline values: CDR1 MDHEN, CDR2 SYDVKM. V lost 7 bases to trimming and J lost 7 bases, with 19 bases between them.

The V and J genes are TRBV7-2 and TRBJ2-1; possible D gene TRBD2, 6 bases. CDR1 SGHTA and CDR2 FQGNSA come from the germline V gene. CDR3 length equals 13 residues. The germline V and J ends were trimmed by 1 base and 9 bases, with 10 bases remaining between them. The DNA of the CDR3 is TGTGCCAGCAGCTTAGTGGACGGGGGTGAGCAGTTCTTC. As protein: CASSLVDGGEQFF.